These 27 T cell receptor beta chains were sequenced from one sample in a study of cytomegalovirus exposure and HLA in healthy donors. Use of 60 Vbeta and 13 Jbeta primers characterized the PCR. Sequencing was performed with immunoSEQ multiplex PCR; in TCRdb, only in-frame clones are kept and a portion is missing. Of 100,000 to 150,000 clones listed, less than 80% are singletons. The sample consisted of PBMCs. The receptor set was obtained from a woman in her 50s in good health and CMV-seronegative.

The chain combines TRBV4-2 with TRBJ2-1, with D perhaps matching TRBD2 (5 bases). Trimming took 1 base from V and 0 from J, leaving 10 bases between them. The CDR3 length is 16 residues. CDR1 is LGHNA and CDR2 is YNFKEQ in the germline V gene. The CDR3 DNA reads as TGTGCCAGCAGCCAAGTCGGGGAAATCTCCTACAATGAGCAGTTCTTC. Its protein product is CASSQVGEISYNEQFF.

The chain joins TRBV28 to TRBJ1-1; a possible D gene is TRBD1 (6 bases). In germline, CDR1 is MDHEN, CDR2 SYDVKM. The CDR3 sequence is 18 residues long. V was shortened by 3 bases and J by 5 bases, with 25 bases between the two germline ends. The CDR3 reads CASSFPRGGGKRSTEAFF. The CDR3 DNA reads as TGTGCCAGCAGTTTTCCGAGAGGGGGGGGCAAGAGGAGTACTGAAGCTTTCTTT. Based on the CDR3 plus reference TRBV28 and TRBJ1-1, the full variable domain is DVKVTQSSRYLVKRTGEKVFLECVQDMDHENMFWYRQDPGLGLRLIYFSYDVKMKEKGDIPEGYSVSREKKERFSLILESASTNQTSMYLCASSFPRGGGKRSTEAFFGQGTRLTVV.

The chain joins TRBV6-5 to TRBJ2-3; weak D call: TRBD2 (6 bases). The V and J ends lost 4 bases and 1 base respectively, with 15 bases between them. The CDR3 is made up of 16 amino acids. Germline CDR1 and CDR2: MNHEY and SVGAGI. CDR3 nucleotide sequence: TGTGCCAGCAGTTCGGGACTCGGATCGGGCACAGATACGCAGTATTTT. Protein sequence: CASSSGLGSGTDTQYF.

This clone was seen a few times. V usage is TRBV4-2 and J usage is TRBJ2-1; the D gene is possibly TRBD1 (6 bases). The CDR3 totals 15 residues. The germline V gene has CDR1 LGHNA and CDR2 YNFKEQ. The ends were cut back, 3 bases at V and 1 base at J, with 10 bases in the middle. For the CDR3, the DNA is TGTGCCAGCAGCCAGGAACAGGGATCCTACAATGAGCAGTTCTTC. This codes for CASSQEQGSYNEQFF.

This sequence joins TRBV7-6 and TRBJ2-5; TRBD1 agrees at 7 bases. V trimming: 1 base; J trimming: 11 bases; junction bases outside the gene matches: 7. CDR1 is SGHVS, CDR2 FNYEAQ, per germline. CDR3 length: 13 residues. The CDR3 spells CASSLGTGWEQYF. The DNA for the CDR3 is TGTGCCAGCAGCTTAGGGACAGGATGGGAGCAGTACTTC. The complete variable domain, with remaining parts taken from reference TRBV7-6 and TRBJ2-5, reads GAGVSQSPRYKVTKRGQDVALRCDPISGHVSLYWYRQALGQGPEFLTYFNYEAQQDKSGLPNDRFSAERPEGSISTLTIQRTEQRDSAMYRCASSLGTGWEQYFGPGTRLLVL.

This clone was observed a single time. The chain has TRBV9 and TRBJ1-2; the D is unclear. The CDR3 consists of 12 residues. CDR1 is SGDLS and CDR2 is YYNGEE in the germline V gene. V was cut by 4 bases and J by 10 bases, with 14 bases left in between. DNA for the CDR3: TGTGCCAGCAGCCCCACCGGCGGGGACTACACCTTC. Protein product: CASSPTGGDYTF.

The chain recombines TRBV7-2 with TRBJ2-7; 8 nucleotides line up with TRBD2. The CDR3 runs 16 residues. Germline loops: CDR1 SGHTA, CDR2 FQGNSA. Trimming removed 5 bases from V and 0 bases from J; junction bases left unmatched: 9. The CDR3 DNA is TGTGCCAGCAGCGACCGCTGGAGCGGGGGCTCCTACGAGCAGTACTTC. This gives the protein CASSDRWSGGSYEQYF.

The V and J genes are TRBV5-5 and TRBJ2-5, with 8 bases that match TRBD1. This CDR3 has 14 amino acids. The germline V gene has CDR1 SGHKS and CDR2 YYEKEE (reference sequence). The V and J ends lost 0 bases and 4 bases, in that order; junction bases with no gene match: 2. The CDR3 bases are TGTGCCAGCAGCTTGGAACAGGGGGGAGAGACCCAGTACTTC. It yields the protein CASSLEQGGETQYF.

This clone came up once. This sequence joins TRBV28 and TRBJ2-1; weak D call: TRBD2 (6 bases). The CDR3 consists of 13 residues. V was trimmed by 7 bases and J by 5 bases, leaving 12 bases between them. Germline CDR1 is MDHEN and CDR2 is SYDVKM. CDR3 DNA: TGTGCCAGCAAGCGGGTCGGAGACAATGAGCAGTTCTTC. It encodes CASKRVGDNEQFF.

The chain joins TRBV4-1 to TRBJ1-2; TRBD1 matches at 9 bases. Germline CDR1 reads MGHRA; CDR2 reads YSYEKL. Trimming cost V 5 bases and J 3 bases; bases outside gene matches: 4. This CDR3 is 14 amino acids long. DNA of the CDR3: TGCGCCAGCAGCACCCGGACAGGGGACTATGGCTACACCTTC. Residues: CASSTRTGDYGYTF.

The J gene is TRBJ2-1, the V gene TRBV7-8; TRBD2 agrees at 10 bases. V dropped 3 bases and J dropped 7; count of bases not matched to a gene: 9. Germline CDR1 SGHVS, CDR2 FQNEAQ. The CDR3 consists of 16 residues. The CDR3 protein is CASSFPSGRGGNEQFF. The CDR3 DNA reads TGTGCCAGCAGCTTTCCTAGCGGGAGAGGAGGGAATGAGCAGTTCTTC.

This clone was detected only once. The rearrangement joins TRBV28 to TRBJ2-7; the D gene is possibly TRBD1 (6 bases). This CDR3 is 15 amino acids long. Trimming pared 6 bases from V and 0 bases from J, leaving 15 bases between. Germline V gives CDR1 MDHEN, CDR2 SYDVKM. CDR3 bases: TGTGCCAGCAGAGGTTATTGGGGGCTCTCCTACGAGCAGTACTTC. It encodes CASRGYWGLSYEQYF.

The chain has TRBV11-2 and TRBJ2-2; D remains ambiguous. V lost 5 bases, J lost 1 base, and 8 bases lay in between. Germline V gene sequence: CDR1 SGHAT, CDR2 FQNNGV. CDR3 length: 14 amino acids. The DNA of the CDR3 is TGTGCCAGCAGCCCCCCGTGGAACACCGGGGAGCTGTTTTTT. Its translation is CASSPPWNTGELFF.

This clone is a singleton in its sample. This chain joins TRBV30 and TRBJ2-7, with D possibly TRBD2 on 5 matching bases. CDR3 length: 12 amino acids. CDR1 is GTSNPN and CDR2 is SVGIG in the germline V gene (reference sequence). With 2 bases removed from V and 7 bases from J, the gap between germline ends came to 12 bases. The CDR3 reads CAWSLAFGEQYF. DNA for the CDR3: TGTGCCTGGAGTCTAGCATTCGGGGAGCAGTACTTC.

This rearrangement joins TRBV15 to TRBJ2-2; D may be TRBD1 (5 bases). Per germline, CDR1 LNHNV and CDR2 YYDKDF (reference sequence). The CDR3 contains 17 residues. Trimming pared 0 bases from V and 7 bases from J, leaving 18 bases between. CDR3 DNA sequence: TGTGCCACCAGCAGAGATGCCCCAGGGATTGTTGACGGGGAGCTGTTTTTT. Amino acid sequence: CATSRDAPGIVDGELFF.

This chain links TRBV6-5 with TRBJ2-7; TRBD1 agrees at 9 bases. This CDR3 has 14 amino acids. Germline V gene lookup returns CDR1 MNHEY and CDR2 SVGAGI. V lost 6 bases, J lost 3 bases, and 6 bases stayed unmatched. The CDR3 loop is CASSRDRGFYEQYF. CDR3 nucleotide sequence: TGTGCCAGCAGCCGAGACAGGGGGTTCTACGAGCAGTACTTC.

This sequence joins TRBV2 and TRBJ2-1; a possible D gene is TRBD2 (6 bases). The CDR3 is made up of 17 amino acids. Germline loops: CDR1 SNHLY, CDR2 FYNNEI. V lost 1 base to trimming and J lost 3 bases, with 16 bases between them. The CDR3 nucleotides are TGTGCCAGCAGTGAAGAATTAGGGACTGACAACTACAATGAGCAGTTCTTC. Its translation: CASSEELGTDNYNEQFF.

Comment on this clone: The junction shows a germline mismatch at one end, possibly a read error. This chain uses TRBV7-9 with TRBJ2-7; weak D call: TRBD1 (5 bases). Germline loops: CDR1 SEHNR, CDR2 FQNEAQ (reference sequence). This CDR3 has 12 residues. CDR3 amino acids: CSSSVDSCEQYF. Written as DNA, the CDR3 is TGTTCCAGCAGCGTCGACAGCTGCGAGCAGTACTTC.

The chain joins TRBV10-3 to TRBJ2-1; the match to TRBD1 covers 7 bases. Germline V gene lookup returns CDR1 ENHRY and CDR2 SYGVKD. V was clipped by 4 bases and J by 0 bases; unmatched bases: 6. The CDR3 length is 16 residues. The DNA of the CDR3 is TGTGCCATCAGTGCGCCGGGACAGAGCTCCTACAATGAGCAGTTCTTC. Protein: CAISAPGQSSYNEQFF.

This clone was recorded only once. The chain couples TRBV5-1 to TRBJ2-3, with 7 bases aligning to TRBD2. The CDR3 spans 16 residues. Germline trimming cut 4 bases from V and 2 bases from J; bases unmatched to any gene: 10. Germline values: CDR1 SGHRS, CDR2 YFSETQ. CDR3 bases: TGCGCCAGCAGCCCCCCCCTAGCGGACTTCACAGATACGCAGTATTTT. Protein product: CASSPPLADFTDTQYF. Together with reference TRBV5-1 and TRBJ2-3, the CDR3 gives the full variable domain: KAGVTQTPRYLIKTRGQQVTLSCSPISGHRSVSWYQQTPGQGLQFLFEYFSETQRNKGNFPGRFSGRQFSNSRSEMNVSTLELGDSALYLCASSPPLADFTDTQYFGPGTRLTVL.

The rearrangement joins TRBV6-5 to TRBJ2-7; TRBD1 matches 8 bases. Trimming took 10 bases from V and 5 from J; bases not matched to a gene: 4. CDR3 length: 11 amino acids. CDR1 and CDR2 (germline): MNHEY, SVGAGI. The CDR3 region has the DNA TGTGCCACTGACAGGGGCCACGAGCAGTACTTC. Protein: CATDRGHEQYF.

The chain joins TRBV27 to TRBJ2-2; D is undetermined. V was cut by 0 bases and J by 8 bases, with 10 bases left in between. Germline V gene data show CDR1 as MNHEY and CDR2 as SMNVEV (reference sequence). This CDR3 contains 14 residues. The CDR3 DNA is TGTGCCAGCAGTTTATCGATGGCTGGTGGGGAGCTGTTTTTT. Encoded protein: CASSLSMAGGELFF.

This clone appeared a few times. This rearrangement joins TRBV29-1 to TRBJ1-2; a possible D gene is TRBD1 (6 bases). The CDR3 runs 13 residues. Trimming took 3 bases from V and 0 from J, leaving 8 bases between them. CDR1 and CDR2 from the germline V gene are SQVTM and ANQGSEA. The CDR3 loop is CSVERGTNYGYTF. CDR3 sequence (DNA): TGCAGCGTTGAGAGGGGGACTAACTATGGCTACACCTTC. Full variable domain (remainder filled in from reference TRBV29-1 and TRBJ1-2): SAVISQKPSRDICQRGTSLTIQCQVDSQVTMMFWYRQQPGQSLTLIATANQGSEATYESGFVIDKFPISRPNLTFSTLTVSNMSPEDSSIYLCSVERGTNYGYTFGSGTRLTVV.

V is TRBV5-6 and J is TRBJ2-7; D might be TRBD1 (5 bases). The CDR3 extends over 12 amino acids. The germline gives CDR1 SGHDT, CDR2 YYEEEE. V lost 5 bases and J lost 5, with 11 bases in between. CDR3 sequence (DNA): TGTGCCAGCAGTCGAACAGGCGACGAGCAGTACTTC. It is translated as CASSRTGDEQYF.

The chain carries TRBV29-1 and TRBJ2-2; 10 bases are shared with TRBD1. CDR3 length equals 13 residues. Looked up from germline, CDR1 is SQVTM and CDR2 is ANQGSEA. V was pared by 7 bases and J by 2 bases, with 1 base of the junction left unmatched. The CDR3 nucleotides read TGCAGCGGGGACAGGGGAAACACCGGGGAGCTGTTTTTT. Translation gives CSGDRGNTGELFF.

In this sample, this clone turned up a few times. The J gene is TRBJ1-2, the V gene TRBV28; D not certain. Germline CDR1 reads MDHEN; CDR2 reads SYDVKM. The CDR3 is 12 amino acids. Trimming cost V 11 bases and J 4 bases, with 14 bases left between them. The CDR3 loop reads CALPADSYGYTF. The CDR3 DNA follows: TGTGCCCTTCCGGCCGACTCCTATGGCTACACCTTC.

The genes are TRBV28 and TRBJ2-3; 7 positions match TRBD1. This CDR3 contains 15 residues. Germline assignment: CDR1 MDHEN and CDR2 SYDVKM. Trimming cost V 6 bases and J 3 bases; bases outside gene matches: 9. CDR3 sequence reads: CASRGGGQGTDTQYF. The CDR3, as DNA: TGTGCCAGCAGAGGGGGCGGGCAGGGAACAGATACGCAGTATTTT.